The 27 T cell receptor beta chains listed next were all sequenced from one sample in a study of cytomegalovirus exposure and HLA in healthy donors (dated by TCRdb to about 2017). Libraries were prepared through the immunoSEQ multiplex PCR assay. For the multiplex PCR, a mixture combining 60 forward primers for TCR Vbeta segments and 13 reverse primers for TCR Jbeta segments was used. Not all clones reach the TCRdb copy of this immuneACCESS table, which keeps in-frame sequences only. Checked studies attribute under half of the gap to unresolved V genes and leave the rest unexplained. The sample contains 35,000 to 50,000 clones, roughly 60% of them found a single time. Roughly 9.3% of the sample belongs to the ten largest clones. Sequencing was carried out using PBMCs. Source of these receptors: a human donor in good health.

The chain joins TRBV30 to TRBJ2-3, with D hard to call. With 0 bases removed from V and 0 bases from J, the gap between germline ends came to 10 bases. CDR3 length: 15 residues. CDR1 and CDR2 (germline): GTSNPN, SVGIG (reference sequence). CDR3: CAWSVQPTSTDTQYF. CDR3 coding DNA: TGTGCCTGGAGTGTACAGCCTACTAGCACAGATACGCAGTATTTT.

The sample holds a few counts of this clone. The genes are TRBV10-2 and TRBJ1-4; tentatively, D is TRBD1 (5 bases). The CDR3 totals 13 residues. The germline V and J ends were trimmed by 8 bases and 12 bases, with 19 bases remaining between them. Germline values: CDR1 WSHSY, CDR2 SAAADI. CDR3 DNA: TGCGCCAGCGGGGAGGGACCCGTCTCCCAACTGTTTTTT. Translation gives CASGEGPVSQLFF.

The rearrangement links TRBV6-1 to TRBJ2-4, with a weak D call TRBD1 (6 bases). The CDR3 has 15 amino acids. Germline V gene lookup returns CDR1 MNHNS and CDR2 SASEGT. Trimming took off 3 bases at V and 3 bases at J, with 12 bases between the two ends. CDR3 sequence reads: CASSDRGFDKNIQYF. CDR3 sequence (DNA): TGTGCCAGCAGTGATAGGGGGTTTGACAAAAACATTCAGTACTTC.

This sequence joins TRBV19 and TRBJ2-2; 9 bases are a match to TRBD1. The V gene end was trimmed by 5 bases and the J gene end by 6 bases; junction bases not matched to a gene: 4. Per the germline V gene, CDR1 is LNHDA and CDR2 is SQIVND (reference sequence). The CDR3 runs 14 residues. The CDR3 nucleotides are TGTGCCAGTAGTTTACAGGGGGCCGCCGGGGAGCTGTTTTTT. Encoded protein: CASSLQGAAGELFF.

The rearrangement uses TRBV6-5 and TRBJ1-6; no reliable D call. This CDR3 is built from 16 residues. Deletions cut 2 bases from V and 3 bases from J, with 11 bases between. CDR1 is MNHEY, CDR2 SVGAGI, per germline. The CDR3 loop is CASSYEYNLYNSPLHF. The CDR3 DNA reads as TGTGCCAGCAGTTACGAGTATAACCTCTATAATTCACCCCTCCACTTT.

V is TRBV5-1 and J is TRBJ1-1; D not resolved. From germline, CDR1 is SGHRS and CDR2 YFSETQ. Trimming pared 3 bases from V and 2 bases from J, leaving 14 bases between. CDR3 length: 15 residues. Written as DNA, the CDR3 is TGCGCCAGCAGCTCTGGATCCGGGTTAAACACTGAAGCTTTCTTT. Protein sequence: CASSSGSGLNTEAFF.

The chain carries TRBV5-1 and TRBJ1-2; 7 bases match TRBD1. This CDR3 has 13 residues. Looked up from germline, CDR1 is SGHRS and CDR2 is YFSETQ. V lost 3 bases, J lost 4 bases, and 3 bases stayed unmatched. This CDR3 reads CASSSDRAYGYTF. The CDR3 DNA follows: TGCGCCAGCAGCTCTGACAGGGCCTATGGCTACACCTTC. Based on the CDR3 plus reference TRBV5-1 and TRBJ1-2, the full variable domain is KAGVTQTPRYLIKTRGQQVTLSCSPISGHRSVSWYQQTPGQGLQFLFEYFSETQRNKGNFPGRFSGRQFSNSRSEMNVSTLELGDSALYLCASSSDRAYGYTFGSGTRLTVV.

This chain's CDR3 is CASSQARLASLGDTQYF. CDR3 in DNA: TGTGCCAGCAGCCAAGCCCGACTAGCCAGCCTTGGAGATACGCAGTATTTT. The V gene is TRBV4-2, the J gene TRBJ2-3; 7 nucleotides line up with TRBD2. Germline CDR1 LGHNA, CDR2 YNFKEQ. The CDR3 runs 17 residues. Losses at the gene ends were 1 base for V and 5 bases for J; bases not matched to a gene: 12.

The chain couples TRBV9 to TRBJ2-1; 9 nucleotides line up with TRBD2. Per the germline V gene, CDR1 is SGDLS and CDR2 is YYNGEE. The V segment lost 3 bases and the J segment 4 bases; nucleotides outside the gene matches: 5. The length of the CDR3 is 15 residues. For the CDR3, the DNA is TGTGCCAGCAGCGCTAGCGGGGTGTATTACAATGAGCAGTTCTTC. Translating it yields CASSASGVYYNEQFF.

A few counts support this clone. V gene TRBV2 combines with J gene TRBJ2-5; 12 nucleotides match TRBD2. In germline, CDR1 is SNHLY, CDR2 FYNNEI. V lost 6 bases to trimming and J lost 3 bases; unmatched junction nucleotides: 5. CDR3 size: 15 residues. This chain's CDR3 is CASRERTSGEETQYF. CDR3 coding DNA: TGTGCCAGCAGGGAGAGGACTAGCGGGGAAGAGACCCAGTACTTC.

CDR3 sequence: CASSVGTGDTGELFF. DNA of the CDR3: TGTGCCAGCAGCGTAGGGACAGGGGACACCGGGGAGCTGTTTTTT. The chain recombines TRBV9 with TRBJ2-2; 9 bases match TRBD1. Per the germline V gene, CDR1 is SGDLS and CDR2 is YYNGEE. The CDR3 sequence is 15 residues long. V shed 0 bases and J 3 bases; nucleotides not matched to a gene: 0.

This clone has only a few counts. The CDR3 loop reads CASRLVEATEAFF. The CDR3 DNA reads TGTGCCAGCAGATTGGTGGAGGCCACTGAAGCTTTCTTT. This rearrangement joins TRBV6-1 to TRBJ1-1; no clear D gene. CDR3 length: 13 residues. Germline V CDR1 and CDR2: MNHNS, SASEGT. Trimming stripped 6 bases from V and 4 bases from J, with 12 bases between.

The sample holds a few counts of this clone. This chain links TRBV6-5 with TRBJ1-1; 9 bases are shared with TRBD1. The CDR3 contains 15 residues. V shed 3 bases and J 0 bases; nucleotides not matched to a gene: 2. Germline V lookup: CDR1 MNHEY, CDR2 SVGAGI. The CDR3 loop reads CASSYGTGMNTEAFF. CDR3 nucleotide sequence: TGTGCCAGCAGTTATGGGACAGGGATGAACACTGAAGCTTTCTTT.

The chain combines TRBV18 with TRBJ2-6; no reliable D call. Germline loops: CDR1 KGHSH, CDR2 LQKENI. V was shortened by 3 bases and J by 0 bases, with 9 bases between the two germline ends. This CDR3 region has 16 residues. The CDR3 DNA is TGTGCCAGCTCACCGATGCAGGACTCTGGGGCCAACGTCCTGACTTTC. Amino acids: CASSPMQDSGANVLTF.

The genes are TRBV5-4 and TRBJ1-6; D unclear. The germline V gene has CDR1 SGHNT and CDR2 YYREEE (reference sequence). The CDR3 runs 13 residues. V gave up 4 bases and J gave up 7 bases, with 9 bases separating them. The CDR3 bases are TGTGCCAGCAGCGGGGAGCGAAATTCACCCCTCCACTTT. Its translation is CASSGERNSPLHF.

The chain couples TRBV7-2 to TRBJ1-5; D is uncertain. Germline-derived CDR1 and CDR2 are SGHTA and FQGNSA. This CDR3 comprises 15 residues. Deletions cut 3 bases from V and 2 bases from J, with 11 bases between. CDR3 in amino acids: CASSLGGPGNQPQHF. The CDR3 DNA sequence: TGTGCCAGCAGCTTGGGAGGACCGGGCAATCAGCCCCAGCATTTT.

The V gene is TRBV7-8, the J gene TRBJ1-5, with D perhaps TRBD1 (6 bases). The CDR3 is made up of 14 amino acids. The germline V and J ends were trimmed by 5 bases and 9 bases, with 17 bases remaining between them. From germline, CDR1 is SGHVS and CDR2 FQNEAQ. CDR3 loop: CASSPRDIKPPQHF. CDR3 DNA sequence: TGTGCCAGCAGCCCCCGGGACATCAAGCCGCCCCAGCATTTT.

This clone was observed a single time. The chain carries TRBV29-1 and TRBJ2-1; TRBD2 matches at 13 bases. Looked up from germline, CDR1 is SQVTM and CDR2 is ANQGSEA. V lost 7 bases to trimming and J lost 0 bases; unmatched junction nucleotides: 6. The CDR3 has 16 residues. The DNA of the CDR3 is TGCAGCGGAGGACTAGCGGGGGTCCCCTCCTACAATGAGCAGTTCTTC. It encodes CSGGLAGVPSYNEQFF.

The chain is built from TRBV13 and TRBJ2-5, with a weak D call TRBD2 (5 bases). The end of the DNA is better explained by TRBJ2-7, so the J call may be wrong. CDR1 and CDR2 from the germline V gene are PRHDT and FYEKMQ (reference sequence). This CDR3 spans 15 amino acids. In nucleotides, the CDR3 is TGTGCCAGCAGCGGGGTAAGCGGCATCTCCTACGAGCAGTACTTC. Translation gives CASSGVSGISYEQYF.

The V call is TRBV4-1, the J call TRBJ2-7; D is unresolved. Germline values: CDR1 MGHRA, CDR2 YSYEKL. The V gene lost 0 bases and the J gene lost 4 bases, with 7 bases spanning the gap. CDR3 length: 13 residues. The DNA for the CDR3 is TGCGCCAGCAGCCAAGAGAGTAGTTACGAGCAGTACTTC. This gives the protein CASSQESSYEQYF.

This clone came up a few times. CDR3 coding DNA: TGTGCCTGGACCCGGACAGGCCTTTCTGGAAACACCATATATTTT. This translates into CAWTRTGLSGNTIYF. The chain combines TRBV30 with TRBJ1-3; 7 bases are a match to TRBD1. The CDR3 is made up of 15 amino acids. V was pared by 4 bases and J by 1 base, with 7 bases of the junction left unmatched. Germline-derived CDR1 and CDR2 are GTSNPN and SVGIG (reference sequence).

J is TRBJ1-5 and V is TRBV21-1; the D call of TRBD1 is as the table states it, not checked on the DNA. TRBV21-1 is a recognized pseudogene. The CDR3 has 17 residues. CDR3 region: CASSIPHFRDNEWPQHF. CDR3 in DNA: TGTGCCAGCAGCATACCTCACTTCCGGGACAACGAATGGCCCCAGCATTTT.

The chain has TRBV9 and TRBJ2-5; D ambiguous. Trimming took 1 base from V and 0 from J, leaving 7 bases between them. The germline V gene has CDR1 SGDLS and CDR2 YYNGEE. The CDR3 extends over 14 amino acids. The DNA for the CDR3 is TGTGCCAGCAGCGTATATGAGTACCAAGAGACCCAGTACTTC. Amino acids: CASSVYEYQETQYF. Full variable domain (remainder filled in from reference TRBV9 and TRBJ2-5): DSGVTQTPKHLITATGQRVTLRCSPRSGDLSVYWYQQSLDQGLQFLIQYYNGEERAKGNILERFSAQQFPDLHSELNLSSLELGDSALYFCASSVYEYQETQYFGPGTRLLVL.

This clone was detected once. V is TRBV10-1 and J is TRBJ2-3; 9 nucleotides agree with TRBD1. Germline CDR1 reads WNHNN; CDR2 reads SYGVQD (reference sequence). V shed 7 bases and J 5 bases; nucleotides not matched to a gene: 7. The CDR3 is made up of 14 amino acids. CDR3 bases: TGCGCCAGCACCTCGGGACAGGGAATAGATACGCAGTATTTT. Protein: CASTSGQGIDTQYF.

The V call is TRBV27, the J call TRBJ2-3; D may be TRBD1 (6 bases). The CDR3 has 13 residues. CDR1 and CDR2 (germline): MNHEY, SMNVEV (reference sequence). V lost 6 bases and J lost 6, with 13 bases in between. The CDR3 reads CASRESGADTQYF. CDR3 nucleotide sequence: TGTGCCAGCAGAGAATCAGGGGCGGATACGCAGTATTTT.

The chain joins TRBV6-4 to TRBJ2-5, with 8 bases fitting TRBD1. Germline values: CDR1 MRHNA, CDR2 SNTAGT. The length of the CDR3 is 18 residues. With V trimmed by 6 bases and J by 5 bases, 20 bases remained unmatched. This CDR3 is CASRIISQRQGLVETQYF. Written as DNA, the CDR3 is TGTGCCAGCAGAATAATTTCGCAGAGACAGGGGTTGGTGGAGACCCAGTACTTC.

The chain uses TRBV27 and TRBJ2-7; 7 bases match TRBD1. Germline trimming cut 6 bases from V and 3 bases from J; bases unmatched to any gene: 2. Germline values: CDR1 MNHEY, CDR2 SMNVEV (reference sequence). This CDR3 contains 12 residues. CDR3 in amino acids: CASSRTGYEQYF. CDR3 sequence (DNA): TGTGCCAGCAGCCGGACAGGCTACGAGCAGTACTTC.